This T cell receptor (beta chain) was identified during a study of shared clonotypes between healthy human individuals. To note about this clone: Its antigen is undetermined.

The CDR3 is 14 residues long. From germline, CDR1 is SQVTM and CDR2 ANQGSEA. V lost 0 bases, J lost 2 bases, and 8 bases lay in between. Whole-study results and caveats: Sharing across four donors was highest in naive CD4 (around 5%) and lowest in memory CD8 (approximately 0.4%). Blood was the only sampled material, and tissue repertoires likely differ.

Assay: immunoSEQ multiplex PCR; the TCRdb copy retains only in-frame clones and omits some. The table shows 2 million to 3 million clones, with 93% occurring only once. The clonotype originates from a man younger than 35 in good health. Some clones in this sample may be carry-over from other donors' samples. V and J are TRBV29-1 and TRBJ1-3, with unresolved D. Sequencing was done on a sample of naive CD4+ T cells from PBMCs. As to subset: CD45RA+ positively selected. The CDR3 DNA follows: TGCAGCGTTGAAGATTCGCGGCCTGGAAACACCATATATTTT. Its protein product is CSVEDSRPGNTIYF.